This paragraph reports one T cell receptor beta chain. TCRdb's table, derived via immunoSEQ multiplex PCR, lists solely in-frame clones and lacks some. Among 200,000 to 250,000 clones listed, around 91% were seen once. The CDR3 extends over 14 amino acids. CDR1 and CDR2 (germline): GTSNPN, SVGIG (reference sequence). The ends were cut back, 1 base at V and 5 bases at J, with 12 bases in the middle. This entry belongs to a study of blood T cell repertoires in COVID-19. Study context: Acute and convalescent COVID-19 samples came from the United States, Italy and Spain.

V usage is TRBV30 and J usage is TRBJ1-5, with D tentatively TRBD1 (6 bases). The sample comprised peripheral blood. The receptor was derived from a woman aged 40 to 50 with acute or convalescent COVID-19. The CDR3 protein is CAWSGRAGDQPQHF. CDR3 nucleotides: TGTGCCTGGAGTGGTAGGGCAGGGGATCAGCCCCAGCATTTT.